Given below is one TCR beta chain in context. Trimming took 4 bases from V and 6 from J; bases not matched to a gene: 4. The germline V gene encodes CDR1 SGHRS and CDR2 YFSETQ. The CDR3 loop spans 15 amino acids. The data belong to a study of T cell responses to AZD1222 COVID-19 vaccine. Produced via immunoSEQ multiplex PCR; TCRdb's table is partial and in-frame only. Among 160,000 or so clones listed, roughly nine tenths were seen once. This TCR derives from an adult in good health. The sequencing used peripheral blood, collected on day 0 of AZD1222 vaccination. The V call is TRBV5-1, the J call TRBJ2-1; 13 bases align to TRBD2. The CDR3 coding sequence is TGCGCCAGCAGCCCCACTAGCGGGAGGGCCAATGAGCAGTTCTTC. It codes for CASSPTSGRANEQFF.